The clone carrying this TCR beta chain was seen at least ten times. What it recognizes is unknown. These data originate in a study of naive and memory T cell subsets. This CDR3 has 16 amino acids. V was trimmed by 5 bases and J by 0 bases, leaving 14 bases between them. Germline V lookup: CDR1 SGHVS, CDR2 FQNEAQ. Ligated cDNA underwent four rounds of PCR with nested alpha and beta constant region primers and SP2. Blood and skin TCR RNA was reverse transcribed with alpha and beta constant primers. TCRdb re-derived calls from the 5' RACE reads in MiXCR, one entry per CDR3 protein. The sample consists of more than 60,000 distinct CDR3 sequences, approximately 8% of them appearing once. TCR cDNA received a 3' ligated oligonucleotide that carried a UMI. Whole blood, 2.5 ml, came from adult healthy volunteers. Input was roughly 1 to 1000 ng of DNase-treated total RNA without cell sorting. The study, taken as a whole, reports: This RNA-based method may be sensitive to activation-related transcript changes.

The chain links TRBV7-8 to TRBJ1-3, with D maybe TRBD1 (6 bases). This TCR came from a female donor in good health. CDR3 bases: TGTGCCAGCAGCCCTACGGACAGCAACTCTGGAAACACCATATATTTT. It specifies CASSPTDSNSGNTIYF.